Listed here is a single TCR beta chain. Its antigen is currently unknown. With 60 Vbeta and 13 Jbeta primers, the PCR was carried out. TCRdb keeps only in-frame clones here, not all; method: immunoSEQ multiplex PCR. Altogether about 160,000 clones are present, 86% being singletons, with the ten largest covering under 2.5%. This sample stems from a study of cytomegalovirus exposure and HLA in healthy donors. Overall study results and limits: Specificity for CMV antigens was confirmed in vitro for a few of the CMV-associated chains. A later analysis showed that HLA-associated TCR beta chains had undergone more clonal expansion than equally common others. Donor immune exposure was known only as CMV serostatus.

V lost 5 bases to trimming and J lost 0 bases, with 14 bases between them. This CDR3 contains 16 residues. Germline CDR1 SGHTA, CDR2 FQGNSA. This chain joins TRBV7-2 and TRBJ1-5, with D maybe TRBD1 (5 bases). The sequenced sample consisted of PBMCs. This clonotype was sampled from a woman aged 18-29 years in good health and CMV-seronegative. In DNA form, the CDR3 reads TGTGCCAGCAGCACCGGGGGGGGTTATAGCAATCAGCCCCAGCATTTT. Translating it yields CASSTGGGYSNQPQHF.